This paragraph covers one TCR beta chain sequence. The record originates from a study of blood T cell repertoires in COVID-19. Assay: immunoSEQ multiplex PCR; the TCRdb copy retains only in-frame clones and omits some. This sample has about 160,000 clones; 82% occur once, and the top ten carry 5.5% to 7.5%. Germline loops: CDR1 MNHEY, CDR2 SMNVEV (reference sequence). After removal of 2 bases from V and 8 bases from J, the junction contained 6 bases not matched to a gene. The CDR3 runs to 15 residues. Sequences were obtained from peripheral blood. The rearrangement uses TRBV27 and TRBJ2-1, with 10 bases aligning to TRBD2. The TCR originated in a woman in her thirties or forties with COVID-19, enrolled during active disease. CDR3 sequence: CASSLVGLAGDEQFF. CDR3 DNA sequence: TGTGCCAGCAGTTTAGTCGGGCTAGCGGGAGATGAGCAGTTCTTC.